Here is one T cell receptor beta chain with its context. Sequence at one end of the junction differs from germline and may be a read error. This entry comes from a study of blood T cell repertoires in COVID-19. At the level of the study: The United States, Italy and Spain provided the acute and convalescent COVID-19 samples. Sources were T cells, B-cell-depleted T cells, or PBMCs; the material itself was cDNA or gDNA.

As originally analysed: From reference gene primer amplification, estimates of nucleated cell counts were derived. Repertoires were generated with immunoSEQ multiplex PCR, while TCRdb's copy carries only in-frame clones and drops some. That table is the source of V, J and clone size, and D and trimming were worked out from the DNA. The sample shows about 170,000 clones, about 83% of them seen only once. This CDR3 is 14 amino acids long. Germline V gives CDR1 MNHNY, CDR2 SVGAGI (reference sequence). The clonotype was recovered from a woman at least 80 years old with acute or convalescent COVID-19. This chain links TRBV6-6 with TRBJ2-1; tentatively, D is TRBD2 (6 bases). The source material was peripheral blood. CDR3 sequence: CASSDSRGYNEQFF. In DNA form, the CDR3 reads TGTGCCAGCAGTGACTCGCGGGGCTACAATGAGCAGTTCTTC.